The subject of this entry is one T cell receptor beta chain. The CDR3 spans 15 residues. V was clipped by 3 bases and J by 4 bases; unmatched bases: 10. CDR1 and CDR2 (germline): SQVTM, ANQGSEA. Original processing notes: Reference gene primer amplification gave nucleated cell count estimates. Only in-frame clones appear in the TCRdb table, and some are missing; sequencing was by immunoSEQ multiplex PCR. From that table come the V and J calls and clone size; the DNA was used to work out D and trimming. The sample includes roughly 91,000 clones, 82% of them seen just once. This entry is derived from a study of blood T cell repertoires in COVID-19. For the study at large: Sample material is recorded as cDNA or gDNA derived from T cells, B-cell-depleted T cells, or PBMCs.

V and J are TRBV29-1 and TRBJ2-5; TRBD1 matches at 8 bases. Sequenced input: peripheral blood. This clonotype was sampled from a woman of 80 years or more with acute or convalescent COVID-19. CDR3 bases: TGCAGCGTTGAGACCCCCCGACAGGGGCTAGAGACCCAGTACTTC. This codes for CSVETPRQGLETQYF.